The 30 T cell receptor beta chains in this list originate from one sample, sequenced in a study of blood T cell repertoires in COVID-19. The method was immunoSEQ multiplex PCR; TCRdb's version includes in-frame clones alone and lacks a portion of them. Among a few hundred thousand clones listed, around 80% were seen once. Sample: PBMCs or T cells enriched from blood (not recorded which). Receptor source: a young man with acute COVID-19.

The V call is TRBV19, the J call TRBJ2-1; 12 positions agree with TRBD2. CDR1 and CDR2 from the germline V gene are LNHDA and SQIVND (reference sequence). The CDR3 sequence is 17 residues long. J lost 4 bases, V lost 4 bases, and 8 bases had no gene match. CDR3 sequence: CASSNPSGGENYNEQFF. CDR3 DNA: TGTGCCAGTAGTAATCCTAGCGGGGGGGAAAATTACAATGAGCAGTTCTTC.

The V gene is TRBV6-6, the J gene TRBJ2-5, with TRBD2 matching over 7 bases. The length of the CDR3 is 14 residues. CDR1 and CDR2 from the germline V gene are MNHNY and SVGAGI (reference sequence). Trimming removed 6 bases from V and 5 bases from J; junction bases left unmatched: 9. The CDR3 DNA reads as TGTGCCAGCAGCACCGGGGGGACTATTGAGACCCAGTACTTC. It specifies CASSTGGTIETQYF.

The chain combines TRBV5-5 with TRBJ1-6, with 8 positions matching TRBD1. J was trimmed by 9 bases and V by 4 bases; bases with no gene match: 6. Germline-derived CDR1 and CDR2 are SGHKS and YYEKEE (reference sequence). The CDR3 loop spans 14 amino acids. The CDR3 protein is CASSQGTGGSPLHF. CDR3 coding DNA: TGTGCCAGCAGCCAAGGGACAGGTGGTTCACCCCTCCACTTT.

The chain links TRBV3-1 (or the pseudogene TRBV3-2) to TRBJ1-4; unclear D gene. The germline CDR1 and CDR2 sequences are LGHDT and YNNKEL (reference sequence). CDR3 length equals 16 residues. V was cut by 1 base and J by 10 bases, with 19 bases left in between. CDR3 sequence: CASSQGGGTSRRKLFF. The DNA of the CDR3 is TGTGCCAGCAGCCAAGGGGGAGGTACGAGCCGACGAAAACTGTTTTTT.

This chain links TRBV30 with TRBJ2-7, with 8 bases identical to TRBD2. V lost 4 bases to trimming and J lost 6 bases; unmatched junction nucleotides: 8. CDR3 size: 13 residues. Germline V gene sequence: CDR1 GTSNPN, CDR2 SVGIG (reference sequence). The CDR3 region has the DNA TGTGCCTGGATGATGGCGGGAGGATCCGAGCAGTACGTC. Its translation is CAWMMAGGSEQYV.

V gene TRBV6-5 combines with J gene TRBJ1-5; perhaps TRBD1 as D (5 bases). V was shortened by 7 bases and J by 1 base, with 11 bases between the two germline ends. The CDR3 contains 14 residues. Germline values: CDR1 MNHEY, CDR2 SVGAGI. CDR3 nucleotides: TGTGCCAGCACCCCAGGGTGGAGCAATCAGCCCCAGCATTTT. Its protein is CASTPGWSNQPQHF.

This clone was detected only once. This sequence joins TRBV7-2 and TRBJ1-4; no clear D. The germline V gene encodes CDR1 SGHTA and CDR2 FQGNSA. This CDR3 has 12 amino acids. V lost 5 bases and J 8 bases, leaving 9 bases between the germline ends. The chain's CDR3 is CASSAGGEKLFF. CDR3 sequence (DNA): TGTGCCAGCAGCGCGGGAGGAGAAAAACTGTTTTTT.

In DNA form, the CDR3 reads TGTGCCAGCAGCGTAGGGACTAGCAGGGAGACCCAGTACTTC. Translated: CASSVGTSRETQYF. This rearrangement joins TRBV9 to TRBJ2-5, with 8 bases identical to TRBD2. Trimming cost V 0 bases and J 5 bases; bases outside gene matches: 3. This CDR3 has 14 amino acids. The germline gives CDR1 SGDLS, CDR2 YYNGEE.

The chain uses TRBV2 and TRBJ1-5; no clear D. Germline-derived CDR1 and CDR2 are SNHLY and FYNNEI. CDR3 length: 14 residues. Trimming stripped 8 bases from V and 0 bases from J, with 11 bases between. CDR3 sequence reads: CASGLTGSNQPQHF. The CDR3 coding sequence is TGTGCCAGCGGTTTGACGGGTAGCAATCAGCCCCAGCATTTT.

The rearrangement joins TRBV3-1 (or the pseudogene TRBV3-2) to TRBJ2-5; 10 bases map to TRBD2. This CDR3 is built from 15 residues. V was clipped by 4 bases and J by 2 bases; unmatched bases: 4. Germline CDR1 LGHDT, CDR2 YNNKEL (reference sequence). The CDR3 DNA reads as TGTGCCAGCAGCCCCCTAGCGGGGGTACAAGAGACCCAGTACTTC. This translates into CASSPLAGVQETQYF.

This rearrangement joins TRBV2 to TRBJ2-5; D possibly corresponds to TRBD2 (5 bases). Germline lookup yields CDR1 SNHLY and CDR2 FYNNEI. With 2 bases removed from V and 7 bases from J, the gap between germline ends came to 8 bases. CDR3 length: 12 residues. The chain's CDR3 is CASSEQAGTQYF. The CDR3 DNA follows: TGTGCCAGCAGTGAACAGGCGGGGACCCAGTACTTC.

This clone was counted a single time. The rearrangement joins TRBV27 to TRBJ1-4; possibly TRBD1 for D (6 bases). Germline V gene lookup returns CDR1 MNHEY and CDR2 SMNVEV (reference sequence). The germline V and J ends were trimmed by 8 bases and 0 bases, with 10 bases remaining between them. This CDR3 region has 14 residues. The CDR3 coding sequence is TGTGCCAGCGGGGGCAGGGCAACTAATGAAAAACTGTTTTTT. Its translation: CASGGRATNEKLFF. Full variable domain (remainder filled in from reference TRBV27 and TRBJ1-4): EAQVTQNPRYLITVTGKKLTVTCSQNMNHEYMSWYRQDPGLGLRQIYYSMNVEVTDKGDVPEGYKVSRKEKRNFPLILESPSPNQTSLYFCASGGRATNEKLFFGSGTQLSVL.

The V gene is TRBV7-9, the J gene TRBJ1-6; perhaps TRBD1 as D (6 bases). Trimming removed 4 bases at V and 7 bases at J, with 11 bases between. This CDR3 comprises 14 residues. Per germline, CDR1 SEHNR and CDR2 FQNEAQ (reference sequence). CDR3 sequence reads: CASSSGTSNSPLHF. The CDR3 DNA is TGTGCCAGCAGCTCCGGGACATCGAATTCACCCCTCCACTTT.

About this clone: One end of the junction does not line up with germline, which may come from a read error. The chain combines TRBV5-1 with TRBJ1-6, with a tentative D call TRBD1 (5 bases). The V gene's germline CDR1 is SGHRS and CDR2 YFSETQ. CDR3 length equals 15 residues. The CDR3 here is CASSFRDPGGSPLHF. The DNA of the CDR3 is TGTGCCAGCAGCTTCCGGGACCCCGGAGGGTCACCCCTCCACTTT.

Here the CDR3 reads CSASLDTDSSSYNSPLHF. In nucleotides, the CDR3 is TGCAGTGCTAGTCTCGACACCGATTCAAGCTCCTATAATTCACCCCTCCACTTT. This chain connects TRBV20-1 to TRBJ1-6; D call uncertain. Trimming took off 3 bases at V and 0 bases at J, with 18 bases between the two ends. Germline CDR1 and CDR2: DFQATT and SNEGSKA (reference sequence). The CDR3 is made up of 18 amino acids.

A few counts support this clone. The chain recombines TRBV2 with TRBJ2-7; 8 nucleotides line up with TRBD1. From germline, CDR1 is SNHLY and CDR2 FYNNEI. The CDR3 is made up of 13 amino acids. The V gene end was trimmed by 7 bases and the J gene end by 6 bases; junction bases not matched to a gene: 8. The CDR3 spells CASTLGQEVEQYV. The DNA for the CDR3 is TGTGCCAGCACCTTGGGACAGGAGGTCGAGCAGTACGTC.

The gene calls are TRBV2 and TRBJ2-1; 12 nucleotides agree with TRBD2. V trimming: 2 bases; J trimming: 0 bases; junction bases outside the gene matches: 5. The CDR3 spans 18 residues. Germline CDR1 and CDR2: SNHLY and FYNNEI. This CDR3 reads CASSERLAGDFSYNEQFF. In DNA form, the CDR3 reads TGTGCCAGCAGTGAAAGACTAGCGGGGGACTTCTCCTACAATGAGCAGTTCTTC.

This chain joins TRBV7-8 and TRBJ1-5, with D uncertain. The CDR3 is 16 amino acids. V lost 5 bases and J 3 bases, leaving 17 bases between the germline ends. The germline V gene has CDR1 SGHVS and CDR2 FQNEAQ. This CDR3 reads CASSPESGAVNQPQHF. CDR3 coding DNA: TGTGCCAGCAGCCCTGAATCGGGAGCGGTCAATCAGCCCCAGCATTTT.

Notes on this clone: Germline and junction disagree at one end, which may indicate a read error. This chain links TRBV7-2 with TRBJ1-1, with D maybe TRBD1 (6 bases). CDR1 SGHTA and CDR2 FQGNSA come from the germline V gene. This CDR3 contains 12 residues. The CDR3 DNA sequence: TGTGCCAGCAGCTCCCTACGGGGGGGGCTGGACTTT. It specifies CASSSLRGGLDF.

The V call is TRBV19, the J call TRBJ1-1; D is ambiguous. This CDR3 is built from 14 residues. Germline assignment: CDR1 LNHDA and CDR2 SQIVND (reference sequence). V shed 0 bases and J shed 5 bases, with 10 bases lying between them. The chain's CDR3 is CASSIDPGRTEAFF. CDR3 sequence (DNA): TGTGCCAGTAGTATAGATCCAGGTAGGACTGAAGCTTTCTTT.

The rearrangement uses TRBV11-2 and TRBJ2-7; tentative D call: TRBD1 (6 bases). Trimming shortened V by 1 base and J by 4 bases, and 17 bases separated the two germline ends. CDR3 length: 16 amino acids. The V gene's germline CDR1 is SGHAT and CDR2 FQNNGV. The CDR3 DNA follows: TGTGCCAGCAGCTTAGCTTCTGGACAGCCGGTATACGAGCAGTACGTC. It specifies CASSLASGQPVYEQYV.

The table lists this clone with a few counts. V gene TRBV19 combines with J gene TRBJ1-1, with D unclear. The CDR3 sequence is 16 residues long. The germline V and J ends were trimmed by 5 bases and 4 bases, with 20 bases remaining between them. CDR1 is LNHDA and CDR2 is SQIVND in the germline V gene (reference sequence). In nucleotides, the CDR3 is TGTGCCAGTAGTTCCCCGGGTGGGCGGGGTCCCACTGAAGCTTTCTTT. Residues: CASSSPGGRGPTEAFF.

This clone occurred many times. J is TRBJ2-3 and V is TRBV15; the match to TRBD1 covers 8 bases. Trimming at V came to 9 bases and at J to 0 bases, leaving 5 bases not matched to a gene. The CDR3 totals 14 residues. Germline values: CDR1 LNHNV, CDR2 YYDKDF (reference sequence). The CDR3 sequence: CATNTGGSTDTQYF. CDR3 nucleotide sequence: TGTGCCACAAATACAGGGGGAAGCACAGATACGCAGTATTTT. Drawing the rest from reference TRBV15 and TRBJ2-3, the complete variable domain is DAMVIQNPRYQVTQFGKPVTLSCSQTLNHNVMYWYQQKSSQAPKLLFHYYDKDFNNEADTPDNFQSRRPNTSFCFLDIRSPGLGDTAMYLCATNTGGSTDTQYFGPGTRLTVL.

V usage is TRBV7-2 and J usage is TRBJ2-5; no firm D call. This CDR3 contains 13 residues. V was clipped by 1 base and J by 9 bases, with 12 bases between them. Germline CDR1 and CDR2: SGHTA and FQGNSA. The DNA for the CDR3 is TGTGCCAGCAGCTTAGGAGCTCTTGAGCCCCAGTACTTC. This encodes CASSLGALEPQYF.

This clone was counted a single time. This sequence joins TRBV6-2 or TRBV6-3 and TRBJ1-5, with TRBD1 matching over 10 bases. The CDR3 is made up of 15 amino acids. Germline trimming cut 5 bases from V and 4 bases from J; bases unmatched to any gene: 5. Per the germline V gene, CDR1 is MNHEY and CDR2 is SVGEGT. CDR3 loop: CASSGPGQGNQPQHF. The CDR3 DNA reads TGTGCCAGCAGTGGACCGGGACAGGGGAATCAGCCCCAGCATTTT.

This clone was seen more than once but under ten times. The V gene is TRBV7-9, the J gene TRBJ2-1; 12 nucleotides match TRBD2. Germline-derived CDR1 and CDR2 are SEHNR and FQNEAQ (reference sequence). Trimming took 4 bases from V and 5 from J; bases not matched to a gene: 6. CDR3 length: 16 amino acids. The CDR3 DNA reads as TGTGCCAGCAGCTCCCTAGCGGGAGGGGAAAACAATGAGCAGTTCTTC. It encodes CASSSLAGGENNEQFF. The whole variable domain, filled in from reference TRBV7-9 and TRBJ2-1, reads DTGVSQNPRHKITKRGQNVTFRCDPISEHNRLYWYRQTLGQGPEFLTYFQNEAQLEKSRLLSDRFSAERPKGSFSTLEIQRTEQGDSAMYLCASSSLAGGENNEQFFGPGTRLTVL.

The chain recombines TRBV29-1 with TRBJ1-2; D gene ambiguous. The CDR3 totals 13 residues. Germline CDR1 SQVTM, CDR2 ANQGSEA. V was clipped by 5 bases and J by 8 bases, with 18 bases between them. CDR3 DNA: TGCAGCGTTTCCAGTACCTCTAACGGGGGCTACACCTTC. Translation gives CSVSSTSNGGYTF.

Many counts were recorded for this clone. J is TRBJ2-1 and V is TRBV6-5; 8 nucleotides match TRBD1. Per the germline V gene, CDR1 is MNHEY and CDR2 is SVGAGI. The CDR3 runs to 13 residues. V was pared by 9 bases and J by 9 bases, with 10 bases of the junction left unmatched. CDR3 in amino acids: CASQDREEGEQFF. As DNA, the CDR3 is TGTGCCAGTCAGGACAGGGAGGAGGGTGAGCAGTTCTTC.

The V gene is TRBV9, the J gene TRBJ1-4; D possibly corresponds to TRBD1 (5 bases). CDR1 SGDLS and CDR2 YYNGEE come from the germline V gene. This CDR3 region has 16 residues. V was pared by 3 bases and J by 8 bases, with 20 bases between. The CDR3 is CASSGRTPLGGEKLFF. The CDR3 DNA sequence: TGTGCCAGCAGCGGACGGACCCCCCTTGGGGGGGAAAAACTGTTTTTT.

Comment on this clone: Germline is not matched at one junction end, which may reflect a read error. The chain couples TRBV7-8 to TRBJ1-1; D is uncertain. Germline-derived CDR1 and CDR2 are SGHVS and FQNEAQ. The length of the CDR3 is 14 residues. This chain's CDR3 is CASSLTRPSTEAFF. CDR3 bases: TGCGCCAGCAGCTTAACTCGCCCAAGCACTGAAGCTTTCTTT.